The source of this TCR beta chain is a study of T cell changes during pregnancy in multiple sclerosis. Assay used: immunoSEQ multiplex PCR; TCRdb lists only in-frame clones, some missing. The table shows some 73,000 clones, with 80% to 95% occurring only once. The ends lost 4 bases at V and 0 bases at J; junction bases unmatched: 3. This CDR3 comprises 16 residues. Germline-derived CDR1 and CDR2 are SGHDT and YYEEEE. The chain has TRBV5-6 and TRBJ2-3, with 12 bases fitting TRBD1. The starting material was peripheral blood, obtained in the third trimester of pregnancy. This clonotype was obtained from a female donor in good health, enrolled as a control in a pregnancy study. DNA of the CDR3: TGTGCCAGCAGCCCGGGACAGGGGGCAAGCACAGATACGCAGTATTTT. It encodes CASSPGQGASTDTQYF.